Here is one TCR beta chain with its context. This record belongs to a study of PD-L1 blockade in urothelial cancer. Across the whole study: Male patients with bladder-origin urothelial cancer numbered about 90% of the roughly 29. The median T cell count in blood samples was more than 110,000.

This CDR3 spans 16 amino acids. V gave up 1 base and J gave up 1 base, with 13 bases separating them. Germline CDR1 LNHDA, CDR2 SQIVND (reference sequence). Sample contribution per patient ranged from 1 to 8, covering pretreatment and on-treatment. Generated by immunoSEQ multiplex PCR, the TCRdb table keeps only in-frame clones and is missing some. The sample carries about 30,000 clones, 70% to 90% recorded once. The sample was PBMCs, taken around atezolizumab (anti-PD-L1) treatment. The chain carries TRBV19 and TRBJ2-5, with D unclear. This receptor was identified in a man aged 45-65 years with urothelial cancer. Here the CDR3 reads CASSIATAGSQETQYF. In DNA form, the CDR3 reads TGTGCCAGTAGTATAGCTACGGCAGGCTCCCAAGAGACCCAGTACTTC.